These 2 T cell receptor beta chains were sequenced from one sample in a study of cytomegalovirus exposure and HLA in healthy donors. PCR involved 60 Vbeta and 13 Jbeta primers. Sequenced by immunoSEQ multiplex PCR; TCRdb stores in-frame clones only, minus some. The sample yields some 180,000 clones, 82% seen once. Source material: PBMCs. These receptors were taken from a middle-aged man in good health and CMV-seronegative.

The chain has TRBV7-3 and TRBJ2-3, with 10 bases identical to TRBD2. The V and J ends lost 6 bases and 0 bases, in that order; junction bases with no gene match: 3. Per germline, CDR1 SGHTA and CDR2 FQGTGA. The CDR3 runs 15 residues. CDR3 bases: TGTGCCAGCAGTCTAGCGGGGGCTAGCACAGATACGCAGTATTTT. Residues: CASSLAGASTDTQYF. Full variable domain (missing parts from reference TRBV7-3 and TRBJ2-3): GAGVSQTPSNKVTEKGKYVELRCDPISGHTALYWYRQSLGQGPEFLIYFQGTGAADDSGLPNDRFFAVRPEGSVSTLKIQRTERGDSAVYLCASSLAGASTDTQYFGPGTRLTVL.

The rearrangement links TRBV18 to TRBJ2-1; the D gene is possibly TRBD1 (6 bases). The CDR3 runs 15 residues. Germline lookup yields CDR1 KGHSH and CDR2 LQKENI. Trimming stripped 1 base from V and 1 base from J, with 8 bases between. The CDR3 DNA sequence: TGTGCCAGCTCACCACTAGGGGGTTCCTACAATGAGCAGTTCTTC. This sequence encodes CASSPLGGSYNEQFF.